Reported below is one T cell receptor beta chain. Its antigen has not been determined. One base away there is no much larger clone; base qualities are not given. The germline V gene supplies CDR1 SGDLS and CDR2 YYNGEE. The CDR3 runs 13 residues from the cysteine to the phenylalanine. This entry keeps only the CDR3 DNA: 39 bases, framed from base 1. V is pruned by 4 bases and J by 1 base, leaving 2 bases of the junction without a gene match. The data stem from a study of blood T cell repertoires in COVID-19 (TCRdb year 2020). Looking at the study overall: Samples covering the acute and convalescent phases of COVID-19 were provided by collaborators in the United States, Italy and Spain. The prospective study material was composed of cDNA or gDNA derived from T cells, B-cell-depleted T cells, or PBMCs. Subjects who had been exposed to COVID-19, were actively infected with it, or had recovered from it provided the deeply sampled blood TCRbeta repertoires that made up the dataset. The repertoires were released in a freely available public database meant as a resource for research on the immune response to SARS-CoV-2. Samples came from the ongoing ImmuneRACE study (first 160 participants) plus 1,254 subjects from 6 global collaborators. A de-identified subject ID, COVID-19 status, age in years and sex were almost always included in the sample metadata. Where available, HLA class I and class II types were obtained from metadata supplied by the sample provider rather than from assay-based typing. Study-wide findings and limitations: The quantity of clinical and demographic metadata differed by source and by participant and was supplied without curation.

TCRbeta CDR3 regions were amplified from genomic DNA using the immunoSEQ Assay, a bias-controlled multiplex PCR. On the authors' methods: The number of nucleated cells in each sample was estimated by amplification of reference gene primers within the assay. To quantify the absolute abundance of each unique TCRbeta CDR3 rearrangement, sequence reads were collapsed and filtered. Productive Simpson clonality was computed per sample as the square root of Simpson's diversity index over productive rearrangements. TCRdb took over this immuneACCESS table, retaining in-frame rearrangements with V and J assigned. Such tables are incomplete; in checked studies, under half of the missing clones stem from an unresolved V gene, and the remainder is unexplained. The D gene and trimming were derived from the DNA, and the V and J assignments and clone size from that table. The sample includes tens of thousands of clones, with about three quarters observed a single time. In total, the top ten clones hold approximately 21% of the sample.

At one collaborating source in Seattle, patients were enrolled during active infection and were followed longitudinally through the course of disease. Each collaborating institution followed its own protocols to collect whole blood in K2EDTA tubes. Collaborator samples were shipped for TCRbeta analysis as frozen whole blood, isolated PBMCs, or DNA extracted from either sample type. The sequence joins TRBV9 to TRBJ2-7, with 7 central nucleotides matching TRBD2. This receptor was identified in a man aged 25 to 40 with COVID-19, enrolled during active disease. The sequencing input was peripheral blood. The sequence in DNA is TGTGCCAGCAGCCGGGACTATTCCTACGAGCAGTACTTC. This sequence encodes CASSRDYSYEQYF.